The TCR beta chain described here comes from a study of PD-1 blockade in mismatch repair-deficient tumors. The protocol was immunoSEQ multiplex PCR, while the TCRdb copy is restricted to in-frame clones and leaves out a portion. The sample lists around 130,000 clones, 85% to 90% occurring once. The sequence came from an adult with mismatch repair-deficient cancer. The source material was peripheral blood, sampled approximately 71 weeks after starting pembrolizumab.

The CDR3 protein is CASRDGFSGNTIYF. The DNA of the CDR3 is TGTGCCAGCCGGGACGGATTCTCTGGAAACACCATATATTTT. The genes are TRBV25-1 and TRBJ1-3, with a tentative D call TRBD1 (5 bases). The CDR3 has 14 amino acids. CDR1 is MGHDK, CDR2 SYGVNS, per germline. Trimming shortened V by 8 bases and J by 0 bases, and 11 bases separated the two germline ends. Filled out from reference TRBV25-1 and TRBJ1-3, the complete variable domain reads EADIYQTPRYLVIGTGKKITLECSQTMGHDKMYWYQQDPGMELHLIHYSYGVNSTEKGDLSSESTVSRIRTEHFPLTLESARPSHTSQYLCASRDGFSGNTIYFGEGSWLTVV.